This T cell receptor (beta chain) was retrieved from a study of breast tumors, draining lymph nodes, adjacent tissues. CDR1 is SQVTM and CDR2 is ANQGSEA in the germline V gene. With 7 bases clipped from V and 7 bases from J, the junction kept 10 bases outside the gene matches. The CDR3 runs to 13 residues. This clonotype was counted many times. Its antigen is currently unknown. Breast cancer patients provided tissue from their axillary draining lymph nodes. TCRdb passed the multiplex PCR reads through MiXCR, listing each CDR3 protein once. Among more than 200,000 distinct CDR3 sequences listed, about 34% were seen once. Regarding the study as a whole: Luminal-like breast cancer showed significantly higher tumor–nontumor repertoire similarity than basal-like. Findings are consistent with lymph node origin and intratumoral expansion of most tumor T cells.

The genes are TRBV29-1 and TRBJ1-5, with 7 bases matching TRBD1. The sample was axillary lymph node tissue. This receptor was obtained from a female donor with breast cancer. Some clones in this sample may be carry-over from other donors' samples. This CDR3 is CSATSGGWQPQHF. DNA of the CDR3: TGCAGCGCCACCTCAGGGGGTTGGCAGCCCCAGCATTTT.